This T cell receptor beta chain came from a study of CD8 T cells in ankylosing spondylitis. Study observations and caveats: Disease-linked clones reportedly showed significant enrichment in matched ankylosing spondylitis synovial fluid.

There are many counts of this clonotype. Antigen unknown. V lost 4 bases and J lost 10; bases outside the gene matches: 2. The CDR3 covers 11 residues. Per the germline V gene, CDR1 is SGDLS and CDR2 is YYNGEE. 5'-RACE, quantitative and with molecular barcodes, yielded the TCR beta libraries. TCRdb re-derived calls from the 5' RACE reads in MiXCR, one entry per CDR3 protein. The data show tens of thousands of distinct CDR3 sequences, with about 5.6% seen just once and roughly 1.9% held by the top ten. The sample consisted of blood, either unsorted or a sorted T cell fraction (not recorded which). This TCR was recovered from a female donor with ankylosing spondylitis or in good health (not recorded which). The chain has TRBV9 and TRBJ2-1; 7 bases line up with TRBD2. CDR3 sequence: CASSSGGEQFF. CDR3 bases: TGTGCCAGCAGCTCCGGGGGGGAGCAGTTCTTC.